The 24 T cell receptor beta chains below all came from one sample that was sequenced in a study of blood T cell repertoires in COVID-19 (dated by TCRdb to the early 2020s). The library was generated by the immunoSEQ multiplex PCR assay. In TCRdb, the immuneACCESS table is reduced to in-frame sequences with V and J assigned. These tables do not hold every clone; where another copy was compared, an unresolved V gene accounts for under half, and the others remain unexplained. This sample holds roughly 74,000 clones; nearly 90% were observed only once. Of the sample, 2.5% to 3% is held by the ten largest clones. The sample taken for sequencing was peripheral blood. Every receptor here comes from a man in his 70s with active or convalescent COVID-19.

This clone was seen a single time. The chain recombines TRBV9 with TRBJ2-3; 12 bases agree with TRBD2. The germline CDR1 and CDR2 sequences are SGDLS and YYNGEE. CDR3 length: 16 amino acids. V shed 0 bases and J 3 bases; nucleotides not matched to a gene: 2. Here the CDR3 DNA reads TGTGCCAGCAGCGTAGCTGGACTAGCGGGGACAGATACGCAGTATTTT. This translates into CASSVAGLAGTDTQYF.

The V and J genes are TRBV5-4 and TRBJ2-3; 14 bases agree with TRBD2. V dropped 4 bases and J dropped 6; count of bases not matched to a gene: 7. Germline V gene data show CDR1 as SGHNT and CDR2 as YYREEE (reference sequence). The length of the CDR3 is 16 residues. DNA for the CDR3: TGTGCCAGCAGCCCGGGGACTAGCGGGGGTTGGGATACGCAGTATTTT. This codes for CASSPGTSGGWDTQYF.

The chain employs TRBV27 and TRBJ2-7, with 8 bases aligning to TRBD1. J lost 6 bases, V lost 0 bases, and 10 bases had no gene match. The CDR3 totals 16 residues. In germline, CDR1 is MNHEY, CDR2 SMNVEV (reference sequence). CDR3 amino acids: CASSLSPDRDFSEQYF. The DNA for the CDR3 is TGTGCCAGCAGTTTATCCCCGGACAGGGATTTCTCCGAGCAGTACTTC.

The V and J genes are TRBV30 and TRBJ2-7; D may be TRBD2 (6 bases). V was trimmed by 0 bases and J by 7 bases, leaving 13 bases between them. The CDR3 is 13 amino acids. CDR1 and CDR2 from the germline V gene are GTSNPN and SVGIG (reference sequence). The DNA for the CDR3 is TGTGCCTGGAGTGTACGCCTAGCGAATGAGCAGTACTTC. Its translation: CAWSVRLANEQYF.

V usage is TRBV7-9 and J usage is TRBJ1-4; D possibly corresponds to TRBD1 (5 bases). The ends were cut back, 5 bases at V and 8 bases at J, with 15 bases in the middle. CDR3 size: 14 residues. In germline, CDR1 is SEHNR, CDR2 FQNEAQ (reference sequence). The CDR3 reads CASSGRLGGEKLFF. DNA for the CDR3: TGTGCCAGCAGCGGACGGTTGGGGGGAGAAAAACTGTTTTTT.

The sample holds a few counts of this clone. The chain combines TRBV5-1 with TRBJ2-1, with TRBD2 matching 15 bases. CDR1 SGHRS and CDR2 YFSETQ come from the germline V gene. The CDR3 spans 17 residues. The junction had 7 bases not matched to a gene; V was cut back by 4 bases and J by 5 bases. Written as DNA, the CDR3 is TGCGCCAGCAGCCCCGGACTAGCGGGAGGGCCGGACAATGAGCAGTTCTTC. This translates into CASSPGLAGGPDNEQFF.

This rearrangement joins TRBV2 to TRBJ1-4; no clear D. CDR1 is SNHLY, CDR2 FYNNEI, per germline. The CDR3 sequence is 13 residues long. The V end was cut by 1 base, the J end by 13 bases, with 13 bases between. The CDR3 sequence is CASSEGTAPGLFF. The CDR3 DNA sequence: TGTGCCAGCAGTGAAGGGACTGCGCCGGGACTGTTTTTT.

This chain links TRBV6-5 with TRBJ1-1, with TRBD1 identical over 8 bases. CDR1 and CDR2 from the germline V gene are MNHEY and SVGAGI. V gave up 8 bases and J gave up 4 bases; unmatched junction bases: 6. The CDR3 has 13 amino acids. CDR3 sequence (DNA): TGTGCCAGCGGGAGGACAGGGCGCACTGAAGCTTTCTTT. This gives the protein CASGRTGRTEAFF.

The chain uses TRBV28 and TRBJ2-3; TRBD1 agrees at 9 bases. CDR3 length equals 15 residues. Germline loops: CDR1 MDHEN, CDR2 SYDVKM. J was trimmed by 4 bases and V by 3 bases; bases with no gene match: 5. The CDR3 DNA reads as TGTGCCAGCAGTTTCACAGGGGGCATAGCAGATACGCAGTATTTT. Amino acids: CASSFTGGIADTQYF.

The rearrangement uses TRBV5-1 and TRBJ2-3, with 7 positions matching TRBD1. The CDR3 has 16 amino acids. Germline-derived CDR1 and CDR2 are SGHRS and YFSETQ. Trimming cost V 1 base and J 1 base; bases outside gene matches: 6. Written as DNA, the CDR3 is TGCGCCAGCAGCTTGACCGGGACAGTGGGCACAGATACGCAGTATTTT. It encodes CASSLTGTVGTDTQYF.

The rearrangement joins TRBV28 to TRBJ2-3; TRBD2 matches 11 bases. Germline V CDR1 and CDR2: MDHEN, SYDVKM. Losses at the gene ends were 3 bases for V and 6 bases for J; bases not matched to a gene: 8. CDR3 length: 16 amino acids. The CDR3 DNA follows: TGTGCCAGCAGTTTGAGCGTAGCGGGAGGGCCTGATACGCAGTATTTT. Translation: CASSLSVAGGPDTQYF.

In DNA, the CDR3 is TGTGCCAGCAGTAGTAGGACAGGGGAACAGCCCCAGCATTTT. Its translation is CASSSRTGEQPQHF. The rearrangement joins TRBV2 to TRBJ1-5; TRBD1 agrees at 9 bases. The V gene's germline CDR1 is SNHLY and CDR2 FYNNEI. With V trimmed by 5 bases and J by 7 bases, 6 bases remained unmatched. This CDR3 is built from 14 residues.

J is TRBJ1-5 and V is TRBV7-2, with 7 bases aligning to TRBD1. Germline CDR1 is SGHTA and CDR2 is FQGNSA. V lost 5 bases, J lost 3 bases, and 1 base stayed unmatched. This CDR3 is 13 amino acids long. CDR3 DNA: TGTGCCAGCAGCGGGACAGTCAATCAGCCCCAGCATTTT. Protein: CASSGTVNQPQHF.

In its sample, this clone was seen once. The chain recombines TRBV19 with TRBJ1-1, with 7 bases fitting TRBD1. Losses at the gene ends were 1 base for V and 5 bases for J; bases not matched to a gene: 7. Germline CDR1 is LNHDA and CDR2 is SQIVND (reference sequence). The CDR3 covers 15 residues. This CDR3 reads CASSIAQGQSTEAFF. In nucleotides, the CDR3 is TGTGCCAGTAGTATAGCCCAGGGACAGAGTACTGAAGCTTTCTTT.

The chain joins TRBV6-5 to TRBJ1-2, with a weak D call TRBD1 (6 bases). CDR3 length: 13 amino acids. Trimming removed 5 bases at V and 8 bases at J, with 15 bases between. In germline, CDR1 is MNHEY, CDR2 SVGAGI. The CDR3 nucleotides read TGTGCCAGCAGTACCCGGGACACCAGAGGCTACACCTTC. This codes for CASSTRDTRGYTF.

The rearrangement uses TRBV5-1 and TRBJ2-7; D not certain. The CDR3 is 13 residues long. Germline lookup yields CDR1 SGHRS and CDR2 YFSETQ. V lost 0 bases and J 4 bases, leaving 8 bases between the germline ends. Here the CDR3 reads CASSLEFEYEQYF. The CDR3 nucleotides are TGCGCCAGCAGCTTGGAGTTCGAGTACGAGCAGTACTTC.

The CDR3 coding sequence is TGTGCCATCAGTGGACACAGGGAAGGCACTGAAGCTTTCTTT. Protein product: CAISGHREGTEAFF. This chain connects TRBV10-3 to TRBJ1-1, with a weak D call TRBD1 (6 bases). The CDR3 runs to 14 residues. V lost 4 bases, J lost 4 bases, and 13 bases lay in between. The germline gives CDR1 ENHRY, CDR2 SYGVKD.

The V gene is TRBV11-3, the J gene TRBJ2-1; 7 bases map to TRBD2. CDR3 length: 15 residues. V gave up 5 bases and J gave up 9 bases; unmatched junction bases: 13. From germline, CDR1 is SGHNT and CDR2 YENEEA. The CDR3 bases are TGTGCCAGCAGCCCCCGGACTAGTAGGGTCGGTGAGCAGTTCTTC. This sequence encodes CASSPRTSRVGEQFF.

The table lists this clone with a count of one. The chain joins TRBV28 to TRBJ2-5; 12 bases match TRBD1. J lost 5 bases, V lost 2 bases, and 3 bases had no gene match. The CDR3 contains 15 residues. Germline lookup yields CDR1 MDHEN and CDR2 SYDVKM. The CDR3 nucleotides are TGTGCCAGCAGTTTAGGGGACAGGGGGCGGGAGACCCAGTACTTC. Protein sequence: CASSLGDRGRETQYF.

The V call is TRBV5-4, the J call TRBJ1-6, with a tentative D call TRBD1 (6 bases). This CDR3 has 14 amino acids. The germline V gene has CDR1 SGHNT and CDR2 YYREEE (reference sequence). Trimming removed 4 bases from V and 6 bases from J, with 11 bases in between. The CDR3 spells CASSQPDSNSPLHF. The CDR3 DNA sequence: TGTGCCAGCAGCCAACCGGACAGTAATTCACCCCTCCACTTT.

The chain couples TRBV7-8 to TRBJ1-1, with a weak D call TRBD1 (5 bases). This CDR3 has 13 amino acids. V was cut by 7 bases and J by 0 bases, with 9 bases left in between. CDR1 is SGHVS, CDR2 FQNEAQ, per germline. In nucleotides, the CDR3 is TGTGCCAGCACCAGACAGCTGAACACTGAAGCTTTCTTT. As protein: CASTRQLNTEAFF.

The chain combines TRBV30 with TRBJ2-5, with 8 bases aligning to TRBD1. J gave up 5 bases and V 5 bases, and 10 bases lay outside the gene matches. Germline CDR1 reads GTSNPN; CDR2 reads SVGIG (reference sequence). The CDR3 sequence is 14 residues long. CDR3 DNA: TGTGCCTGGGCCACGACAGGGGCCGGGGAGACCCAGTACTTC. Protein product: CAWATTGAGETQYF.

This clone was seen once. In DNA, the CDR3 is TGTGCCAGCAGTTACTCTATGCCAGGGGGCGGGCAGTACTTC. Translation: CASSYSMPGGGQYF. V gene TRBV6-5 combines with J gene TRBJ2-7, with TRBD1 matching 8 bases. Germline CDR1 is MNHEY and CDR2 is SVGAGI. With 0 bases clipped from V and 9 bases from J, the junction kept 7 bases outside the gene matches. This CDR3 comprises 14 residues.

The chain uses TRBV5-6 and TRBJ2-7; 12 bases are shared with TRBD2. V shed 4 bases and J 0 bases; nucleotides not matched to a gene: 8. The CDR3 is made up of 17 amino acids. Germline CDR1 SGHDT, CDR2 YYEEEE. Here the CDR3 reads CASSPPTSGGSSYEQYF. The CDR3 nucleotides are TGTGCCAGCAGCCCGCCCACTAGCGGGGGGAGCTCCTACGAGCAGTACTTC.